The present entry profiles one TCR beta chain with its context. The target of this receptor is not known. Base quality data are lacking; no much larger clone is found one base away. The CDR3 regions of human TCRbeta chains were analyzed by immunosequencing. Per the original workflow: TCRs in the repertoires were compared against a reference library of SARS-CoV-2-specific TCRs that had been generated with the MIRA antigen-specificity platform. Breadth was defined as the fraction of unique TCRs that were SARS-CoV-2-associated. Depth was defined as the fraction of total T cells that were SARS-CoV-2-associated. Using the MIRA data, each spike-specific TCR was assigned both to the spike region to which the TCR was reactive and to a CD4 or CD8 class. Log10-transformed breadth and depth values were compared by one-way ANOVA with Sidak's multiple comparisons tests. TCRdb holds this immuneACCESS table with in-frame rearrangements only. Some clones are missing; in checked studies, unresolved V genes explain under half, and the rest has no known cause. V, J and clone size were drawn from that table, and D and trimming were deduced from the DNA. For this sample there are 90,000 to 95,000 clones; around nine tenths appear just once. 15% to 20% of the sample is in the top ten clones.

Sample time point, as interpreted from the label and publication: baseline before first vaccination. Vaccinee samples were obtained from the UK trials COV001 and COV002, which included a single-blind randomized controlled phase 2/3 trial of AZD1222 (ChAdOx1 nCoV-19) in healthy adults. For TCRbeta chain sequencing, PBMC samples were collected from trial participants at day 0 and at day 28 after the second dose. The sample is drawn from a study of T cell responses to AZD1222 COVID-19 vaccine (dated by TCRdb to the early 2020s). With respect to the entire study: AZD1222 recipients whose second dose came at about 4 weeks and those whose second dose came at about 12 weeks were combined into one group, since spike-specific TCR depth and breadth did not differ between the two schedules. A total of about 250 trial participants underwent TCR sequencing, of whom about 200 had received two doses of AZD1222 and about 25 had received two doses of the MenACWY control vaccine. Trial participants were enrolled by age into 18-55, 56-69 and 70-plus year subgroups, with approximately 150, 28 and 58 TCR-sequenced participants respectively.

In the germline V gene (reference sequence), CDR1 corresponds to LGHDT and CDR2 to YNNKEL. Counted from cysteine to phenylalanine, this CDR3 has 12 amino acids. CDR3 DNA only is kept here, 36 bases in frame from base 1. The V and J ends are trimmed by 5 bases and 3 bases, leaving 7 bases between them. Study-wide conclusions, independent of this receptor: Because no day 14 peak-response samples were available, the repertoires could be characterized only after the peak T cell response. In the small 56-69-year group, the increase in depth fell short of significance, most likely because of low power. Nearly half of unique spike-specific TCRs reportedly recognized epitopes outside regions mutated in the B.1.351 and B.1.1.7 variants. The whole spike protein was spanned by vaccine-associated CD4 TCRs, and dominant responses were seen in regions 160-218 and 743-854. Conclusions about previously exposed vaccinees are limited because only six or seven AZD1222 recipients were SARS-CoV-2 seropositive at baseline. After two AZD1222 doses, spike-specific TCR breadth and depth were significantly higher than at day 0 and than in MenACWY recipients. Participants were mostly white British and included more females than males, and it was suggested by the authors that clonal diversity may have been underestimated.

The chain uses TRBV3-1 (or the pseudogene TRBV3-2) and TRBJ2-5; a confident D gene designation cannot be given. Sequenced here: peripheral blood, sampled on day 0 of AZD1222 vaccination. The TCR comes from an adult in good health. The DNA reads as follows: TGTGCCAGCAGCAACCCCAAAGAGACCCAGTACTTC. It translates to CASSNPKETQYF.